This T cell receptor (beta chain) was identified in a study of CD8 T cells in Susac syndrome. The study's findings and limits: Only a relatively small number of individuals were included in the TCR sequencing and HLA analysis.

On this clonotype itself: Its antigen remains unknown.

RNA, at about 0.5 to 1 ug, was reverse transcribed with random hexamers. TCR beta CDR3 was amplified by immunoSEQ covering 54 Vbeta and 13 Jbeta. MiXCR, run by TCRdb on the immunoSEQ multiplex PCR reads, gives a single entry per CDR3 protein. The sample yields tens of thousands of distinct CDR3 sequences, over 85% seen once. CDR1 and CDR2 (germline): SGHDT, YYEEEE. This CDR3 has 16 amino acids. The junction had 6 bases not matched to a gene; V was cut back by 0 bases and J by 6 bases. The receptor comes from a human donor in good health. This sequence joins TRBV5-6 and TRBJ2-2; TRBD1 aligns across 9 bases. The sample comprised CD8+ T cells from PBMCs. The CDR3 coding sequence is TGTGCCAGCAGCTTGGACAGGGGGCGCGGGGCCGGGGAGCTGTTTTTT. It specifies CASSLDRGRGAGELFF.